These 13 T cell receptor beta chains came from one sample sequenced in a study of T cells after yellow fever vaccination. TCRdb itself ran the 5' RACE reads through MiXCR, one entry per CDR3 protein. The sample records some 200,000 distinct CDR3 sequences, around 3.1% being singletons. Sequenced here: CD4+ T cells sorted from PBMCs, sampled 10 days after the yellow fever booster vaccination. These receptor sequences come from a young man who received the YFV17D yellow fever vaccine.

This chain links TRBV7-9 with TRBJ1-6; D not resolved. The length of the CDR3 is 15 residues. Germline CDR1 SEHNR, CDR2 FQNEAQ (reference sequence). The V end lost 2 bases, the J end lost 5 bases, and 10 bases lay between the germline ends. The CDR3: CASSLSTVNNSPLHF. The DNA of the CDR3 is TGTGCCAGCAGCTTAAGTACGGTGAATAATTCACCCCTCCACTTT.

The chain is built from TRBV6-2 or TRBV6-3 and TRBJ2-5; TRBD1 is a possible D gene (6 bases). V lost 0 bases, J lost 0 bases, and 11 bases lay in between. Germline lookup yields CDR1 MNHEY and CDR2 SVGEGT. The CDR3 is made up of 16 amino acids. The CDR3 nucleotides read TGTGCCAGCAGTTACTCGTGGGACATCGACCAAGAGACCCAGTACTTC. Its protein product is CASSYSWDIDQETQYF.

A few counts support this clonotype. The chain employs TRBV5-1 and TRBJ2-3; 7 bases line up with TRBD2. This CDR3 comprises 15 residues. Germline V lookup: CDR1 SGHRS, CDR2 YFSETQ. Germline trimming cut 5 bases from V and 2 bases from J; bases unmatched to any gene: 8. The CDR3 region is CASRPASGPTDTQYF. CDR3 DNA sequence: TGCGCCAGCAGACCTGCTAGCGGCCCCACAGATACGCAGTATTTT.

This clonotype was seen only a few times. The chain employs TRBV12-3 or TRBV12-4 and TRBJ2-3; tentatively, D is TRBD2 (5 bases). This CDR3 contains 15 residues. Trimming cost V 3 bases and J 1 base, with 11 bases left between them. CDR3 amino acids: CASSFRGFGTDTQYF. CDR3 in DNA: TGTGCCAGCAGTTTTCGGGGTTTTGGCACAGATACGCAGTATTTT.

This clonotype came up a few times. V and J are TRBV25-1 and TRBJ1-1; 7 nucleotides align to TRBD1. The CDR3 runs to 15 residues. The ends lost 1 base at V and 1 base at J; junction bases unmatched: 3. Germline V gene lookup returns CDR1 MGHDK and CDR2 SYGVNS. The CDR3 nucleotides read TGTGCCAGCAGTGAATCCCGGACAGGGAACACTGAAGCTTTCTTT. This codes for CASSESRTGNTEAFF.

This clonotype occurred many times. The chain links TRBV20-1 to TRBJ1-1, with 8 bases fitting TRBD1. The junction had 15 bases not matched to a gene; V was cut back by 8 bases and J by 4 bases. The V gene's germline CDR1 is DFQATT and CDR2 SNEGSKA (reference sequence). The CDR3 sequence is 15 residues long. CDR3 in amino acids: CSSFGAGGMGTEAFF. Written as DNA, the CDR3 is TGCAGTTCCTTTGGGGCAGGGGGCATGGGCACTGAAGCTTTCTTT.

This clonotype was found many times. The junction differs from germline at one of its ends, possibly a read error. This chain uses TRBV24-1 with TRBJ2-3, with no clear D. Per germline, CDR1 KGHDR and CDR2 SFDVKD. CDR3 length: 13 amino acids. The CDR3 spells CATRDSAIDTQYF. The CDR3 DNA follows: TGTGCCACCAGGGATTCGGCTATCGATACGCAGTATTTT.

This sequence joins TRBV9 and TRBJ1-2; no clear D gene. CDR1 and CDR2 (germline): SGDLS, YYNGEE. The CDR3 is 13 amino acids. Trimming took off 3 bases at V and 4 bases at J, with 10 bases between the two ends. CDR3 coding DNA: TGTGCCAGCAGCGCCGTCATTCCCTATGGCTACACCTTC. It translates to CASSAVIPYGYTF.

This clonotype was seen repeatedly, ten times or more. The rearrangement links TRBV9 to TRBJ2-3, with D possibly TRBD1 on 5 matching bases. The CDR3 is 16 amino acids. Trimming removed 4 bases from V and 0 bases from J, with 15 bases in between. CDR1 and CDR2 from the germline V gene are SGDLS and YYNGEE. The CDR3, as DNA: TGTGCCAGCAGCTCACACCCAGGGCGGAGCACAGATACGCAGTATTTT. It translates to CASSSHPGRSTDTQYF.

This clonotype has at least ten counts. The genes are TRBV7-2 and TRBJ1-1; perhaps TRBD1 as D (6 bases). The CDR3 is made up of 15 amino acids. The V end was cut by 5 bases, the J end by 4 bases, with 17 bases between. Germline V lookup: CDR1 SGHTA, CDR2 FQGNSA. CDR3 in amino acids: CASSHRQVFRTEAFF. The CDR3 DNA is TGTGCCAGCAGCCACCGACAGGTCTTTCGCACTGAAGCTTTCTTT.

This clonotype was found many times. V usage is TRBV4-3 and J usage is TRBJ1-5; D remains ambiguous. Trimming took 0 bases from V and 5 from J, leaving 11 bases between them. The CDR3 extends over 15 amino acids. Germline CDR1 is LGHNA and CDR2 is YSLEER. As DNA, the CDR3 is TGCGCCAGCAGCCAAGATTGGTACGGAGATCAGCCCCAGCATTTT. Translation gives CASSQDWYGDQPQHF.

In this sample, this clonotype turned up many times. This chain uses TRBV5-4 with TRBJ1-1; D is uncertain. V lost 1 base and J 8 bases, leaving 9 bases between the germline ends. Germline V gene sequence: CDR1 SGHNT, CDR2 YYREEE (reference sequence). The CDR3 sequence is 12 residues long. This chain's CDR3 is CASSLSGLEAFF. The CDR3 nucleotides are TGTGCCAGCAGCTTGTCGGGCCTAGAAGCTTTCTTT.

This clonotype came up a few times. The chain has TRBV5-4 and TRBJ2-7, with D perhaps matching TRBD2 (7 bases). CDR1 SGHNT and CDR2 YYREEE come from the germline V gene (reference sequence). This CDR3 region has 15 residues. V dropped 0 bases and J dropped 4 bases, with 14 bases sitting between them. The CDR3 DNA reads as TGTGCCAGCAGCTTGGCCACGGGGGGCCAGTACGAGCAGTACTTC. Its protein product is CASSLATGGQYEQYF.